The 22 T cell receptor beta chains below all came from one sample that was sequenced in a study of beta chain features in type 1 diabetes. Every bit of the isolated RNA underwent reverse transcription, so sequencing read expressed TCRB transcripts. The table came from immunoSEQ multiplex PCR; TCRdb's copy has only in-frame clones and leaves some out. The sample carries roughly 250,000 clones, 68% recorded once. Sequences were obtained from naive CD4+ T cells from blood. These receptors all come from a man aged 25-45 years in good health.

The CDR3: CASSLEAEQYF. Here the CDR3 DNA reads TGTGCCAGCAGCCTCGAGGCCGAGCAGTACTTC. The V and J genes are TRBV11-2 and TRBJ2-5, with unresolved D. The DNA end is a closer match to TRBJ2-7, so the J assignment may be wrong. The germline V gene encodes CDR1 SGHAT and CDR2 FQNNGV. This CDR3 is 11 amino acids long.

The sample holds a few counts of this clone. The chain combines TRBV7-8 with TRBJ2-5, with 8 bases that match TRBD2. V was clipped by 5 bases and J by 2 bases; unmatched bases: 10. Germline V gene lookup returns CDR1 SGHVS and CDR2 FQNEAQ. The CDR3 is 16 amino acids. The CDR3 DNA sequence: TGTGCCAGCAGCCTAGACGCGGGGGGCCATCAAGAGACCCAGTACTTC. Translating it yields CASSLDAGGHQETQYF. Supplemented by reference TRBV7-8 and TRBJ2-5, the full variable domain reads GAGVSQSPRYKVAKRGQDVALRCDPISGHVSLFWYQQALGQGPEFLTYFQNEAQLDKSGLPSDRFFAERPEGSVSTLKIQRTQQEDSAVYLCASSLDAGGHQETQYFGPGTRLLVL.

This clone has just a few counts. This chain connects TRBV30 to TRBJ2-5, with 7 bases matching TRBD1. In germline, CDR1 is GTSNPN, CDR2 SVGIG (reference sequence). The CDR3 consists of 12 residues. V was clipped by 3 bases and J by 5 bases; unmatched bases: 3. In DNA form, the CDR3 reads TGTGCCTGGAGCAGGGGGATGGAGACCCAGTACTTC. It specifies CAWSRGMETQYF.

This chain uses TRBV30 with TRBJ2-1; maybe TRBD1 (6 bases). Trimming took off 7 bases at V and 12 bases at J, with 22 bases between the two ends. The CDR3 totals 13 residues. Germline V lookup: CDR1 GTSNPN, CDR2 SVGIG (reference sequence). CDR3: CASGRPVEGGQFF. Here the CDR3 DNA reads TGTGCCTCCGGAAGGCCGGTCGAAGGGGGGCAGTTCTTC.

Here the CDR3 reads CSVGSQETQYF. The CDR3 region has the DNA TGCAGTGTGGGATCCCAAGAGACCCAGTACTTC. This chain joins TRBV20-1 and TRBJ2-5; D is unclear. The CDR3 consists of 11 residues. With 7 bases removed from V and 1 base from J, the gap between germline ends came to 7 bases. The V gene's germline CDR1 is DFQATT and CDR2 SNEGSKA (reference sequence).

In its sample, this clone was seen a few times. The chain employs TRBV5-4 and TRBJ1-1; D remains unclear. The CDR3 sequence is 14 residues long. Looked up from germline, CDR1 is SGHNT and CDR2 is YYREEE (reference sequence). V gave up 2 bases and J gave up 2 bases, with 10 bases separating them. CDR3: CASSFMTSNTEAFF. The CDR3 DNA reads TGTGCCAGCAGCTTTATGACAAGCAACACTGAAGCTTTCTTT.

The genes are TRBV5-1 and TRBJ2-3, with TRBD2 as a possible D gene (6 bases). The CDR3 has 14 amino acids. The ends were cut back, 0 bases at V and 4 bases at J, with 9 bases in the middle. Germline lookup yields CDR1 SGHRS and CDR2 YFSETQ. CDR3 DNA sequence: TGCGCCAGCAGCTTGGTGATAGCGGCAGATACGCAGTATTTT. It translates to CASSLVIAADTQYF.

This clone was seen a handful of times. The rearrangement links TRBV9 to TRBJ2-1; 14 bases align to TRBD2. The CDR3 spans 16 residues. The ends lost 3 bases at V and 5 bases at J; junction bases unmatched: 4. Germline V gene lookup returns CDR1 SGDLS and CDR2 YYNGEE. In nucleotides, the CDR3 is TGTGCCAGCAGCGAGGAGGGACTAGCGGGAGACAATGAGCAGTTCTTC. Translating gives CASSEEGLAGDNEQFF.

This clone was counted only a few times. V usage is TRBV6-1 and J usage is TRBJ2-1, with 10 bases identical to TRBD1. This CDR3 contains 17 residues. CDR1 is MNHNS, CDR2 SASEGT, per germline. V dropped 4 bases and J dropped 10; count of bases not matched to a gene: 16. The CDR3 sequence: CASSGHPGQGMGREQFF. The CDR3 DNA follows: TGTGCCAGCAGTGGGCATCCGGGACAGGGGATGGGGAGAGAGCAGTTCTTC.

This clone was counted only a few times. The CDR3 nucleotides read TGTGCCATCAAGGCGGGGGTAAACAATGAGCAGTTCTTC. Encoded protein: CAIKAGVNNEQFF. V and J are TRBV10-3 and TRBJ2-1; 7 bases align to TRBD2. Looked up from germline, CDR1 is ENHRY and CDR2 is SYGVKD. J gave up 5 bases and V 7 bases, and 5 bases lay outside the gene matches. CDR3 length equals 13 residues.

The rearrangement links TRBV14 to TRBJ2-7; D assignment may be TRBD1 or TRBD2 (5 bases each). The germline V gene encodes CDR1 SGHDN and CDR2 FVKESK. The CDR3 sequence is 15 residues long. The ends were cut back, 4 bases at V and 6 bases at J, with 19 bases in the middle. CDR3 region: CASSPSGTVPGEQYF. The CDR3 region has the DNA TGTGCCAGCAGCCCCTCCGGGACGGTTCCGGGCGAGCAGTACTTC.

V and J are TRBV7-8 and TRBJ2-7, with TRBD2 matching over 9 bases. This CDR3 is 15 amino acids long. CDR1 is SGHVS and CDR2 is FQNEAQ in the germline V gene. V lost 6 bases and J lost 2; bases outside the gene matches: 8. The CDR3 DNA sequence: TGTGCCAGCAGACAAACTAGCGGGCTTACCTACGAGCAGTACTTC. As protein: CASRQTSGLTYEQYF.

Notes on this clone: Other DNA sequences in this specimen translate into the identical CDR3. This sequence joins TRBV29-1 and TRBJ2-7; D is unclear. V shed 3 bases and J shed 3 bases, with 6 bases lying between them. This CDR3 comprises 11 residues. The germline V gene encodes CDR1 SQVTM and CDR2 ANQGSEA. The CDR3 sequence is CSVENSYEQYF. The CDR3 bases are TGCAGCGTTGAGAACAGCTACGAGCAGTACTTC.

The chain links TRBV9 to TRBJ2-1; D is unclear. The CDR3 consists of 16 residues. The V gene lost 4 bases and the J gene lost 9 bases, with 23 bases spanning the gap. Germline CDR1 reads SGDLS; CDR2 reads YYNGEE. As DNA, the CDR3 is TGTGCCAGCAGCCCGCCCGGTCGCGTCTACGGCGGTGAGCAGTTCTTC. Translated: CASSPPGRVYGGEQFF.

This rearrangement joins TRBV5-4 to TRBJ2-3; D is perhaps TRBD1 (6 bases). The CDR3 is 14 residues long. Trimming removed 0 bases at V and 8 bases at J, with 13 bases between. Germline V gene lookup returns CDR1 SGHNT and CDR2 YYREEE (reference sequence). The CDR3, as DNA: TGTGCCAGCAGCTTGGAACAGGGAGTGGGTACGCAGTATTTT. This codes for CASSLEQGVGTQYF.

The chain combines TRBV7-2 with TRBJ2-3; unclear D gene. Germline-derived CDR1 and CDR2 are SGHTA and FQGNSA. This CDR3 region has 14 residues. Deletions cut 1 base from V and 4 bases from J, with 9 bases between. CDR3 in amino acids: CASSLGGPADTQYF. CDR3 DNA sequence: TGTGCCAGCAGCTTAGGAGGCCCGGCAGATACGCAGTATTTT.

J is TRBJ1-2 and V is TRBV7-9; D not resolved. CDR1 is SEHNR and CDR2 is FQNEAQ in the germline V gene (reference sequence). Trimming shortened V by 0 bases and J by 6 bases, and 5 bases separated the two germline ends. The CDR3 is 12 amino acids. In DNA, the CDR3 is TGTGCCAGCAGCTTAGCGCTCAATGGCTACACCTTC. Translated: CASSLALNGYTF.

This chain uses TRBV29-1 with TRBJ2-6; TRBD1 aligns across 7 bases. Germline V gene data show CDR1 as SQVTM and CDR2 as ANQGSEA. The J segment lost 0 bases and the V segment lost 6 bases, leaving 5 bases of the junction unmatched. The CDR3 is 15 amino acids. The CDR3 loop is CSVGTDSSGANVLTF. The CDR3 coding sequence is TGCAGCGTCGGGACAGACAGCTCTGGGGCCAACGTCCTGACTTTC.

The CDR3 loop reads CASTRQGATGELFF. The CDR3 bases are TGTGCCAGCACTAGACAGGGGGCAACCGGGGAGCTGTTTTTT. The chain joins TRBV28 to TRBJ2-2; TRBD1 agrees at 10 bases. The ends lost 7 bases at V and 5 bases at J; junction bases unmatched: 4. Germline CDR1 is MDHEN and CDR2 is SYDVKM. This CDR3 is built from 14 residues.

The rearrangement joins TRBV30 to TRBJ2-3, with 13 bases that match TRBD2. This CDR3 has 16 residues. J was trimmed by 4 bases and V by 2 bases; bases with no gene match: 6. The V gene's germline CDR1 is GTSNPN and CDR2 SVGIG (reference sequence). In DNA form, the CDR3 reads TGTGCCTGGAGTTTGGGGACTAGCGGGATCTCAGATACGCAGTATTTT. It is translated as CAWSLGTSGISDTQYF.

This clone was counted between two and nine times. The V call is TRBV9, the J call TRBJ2-1; no definite D call. Per germline, CDR1 SGDLS and CDR2 YYNGEE. V lost 1 base to trimming and J lost 0 bases, with 8 bases between them. This CDR3 comprises 15 residues. CDR3 protein: CASSVNTRSYNEQFF. DNA of the CDR3: TGTGCCAGCAGCGTAAACACCCGCTCCTACAATGAGCAGTTCTTC.

The V call is TRBV7-2, the J call TRBJ2-1, with D maybe TRBD2 (5 bases). V was clipped by 5 bases and J by 9 bases, with 17 bases between them. This CDR3 has 14 residues. Per germline, CDR1 SGHTA and CDR2 FQGNSA. The CDR3 sequence: CASSPYGVGGEQFF. The CDR3 DNA sequence: TGTGCCAGCAGCCCTTACGGCGTTGGAGGTGAGCAGTTCTTC.